The 30 T cell receptor beta chains listed next were all sequenced from one sample in a study of T cell changes during pregnancy in multiple sclerosis. Assay: immunoSEQ multiplex PCR; the TCRdb copy retains only in-frame clones and omits some. The repertoire holds about 98,000 clones, with approximately 90% as singletons. Sequenced here: peripheral blood, sampled after pregnancy. The receptors here all came from a female donor in good health, enrolled as a control in a pregnancy study.

The CDR3: CASSLLAGSSYEQYF. CDR3 sequence (DNA): TGCGCCAGCAGCTTGTTGGCGGGGAGCTCCTACGAGCAGTACTTC. This chain connects TRBV5-1 to TRBJ2-5; D perhaps matches TRBD2 (6 bases). The DNA matches TRBJ2-7 better at its end, which makes the J call doubtful. The CDR3 runs to 15 residues. CDR1 is SGHRS, CDR2 YFSETQ, per germline.

The CDR3 nucleotides read TGTGCCAGCAGTTACTCGACCCTAGCGGGACACTACGAGCAGTACTTC. It translates to CASSYSTLAGHYEQYF. The rearrangement links TRBV6-5 to TRBJ2-7, with TRBD2 matching over 9 bases. The CDR3 spans 16 residues. The J segment lost 3 bases and the V segment lost 0 bases, leaving 6 bases of the junction unmatched. The germline CDR1 and CDR2 sequences are MNHEY and SVGAGI.

The table lists this clone with a few counts. The chain has TRBV25-1 and TRBJ1-1, with 7 bases that match TRBD1. CDR3 length: 14 residues. CDR1 is MGHDK, CDR2 SYGVNS, per germline. J was trimmed by 0 bases and V by 8 bases; bases with no gene match: 6. CDR3 in DNA: TGTGCCAGCTCAGGGACAGCCATGAACACTGAAGCTTTCTTT. This gives the protein CASSGTAMNTEAFF.

This sequence joins TRBV29-1 and TRBJ1-6; 9 positions agree with TRBD1. With V trimmed by 5 bases and J by 7 bases, 12 bases remained unmatched. CDR3 length: 16 residues. Germline CDR1 and CDR2: SQVTM and ANQGSEA. CDR3 protein: CSVHWGGTGPNSPLHF. CDR3 DNA sequence: TGCAGCGTTCACTGGGGGGGGACAGGGCCCAATTCACCCCTCCACTTT.

The chain uses TRBV5-4 and TRBJ1-3; TRBD1 matches 8 bases. Trimming cost V 4 bases and J 2 bases; bases outside gene matches: 2. The CDR3 is 14 amino acids. Looked up from germline, CDR1 is SGHNT and CDR2 is YYREEE (reference sequence). DNA for the CDR3: TGTGCCAGCAGCCCGACAGGGGCTGGAAACACCATATATTTT. Translation gives CASSPTGAGNTIYF.

The chain is built from TRBV19 and TRBJ1-6, with TRBD1 matching over 7 bases. With 3 bases clipped from V and 6 bases from J, the junction kept 5 bases outside the gene matches. The CDR3 runs 15 residues. Germline values: CDR1 LNHDA, CDR2 SQIVND (reference sequence). The CDR3 coding sequence is TGTGCCAGTAGTATTGCGACAGGGTCTAATTCACCCCTCCACTTT. Translation gives CASSIATGSNSPLHF.

The CDR3 loop reads CASSRLAGGGYEQYF. CDR3 nucleotide sequence: TGTGCCAGCAGCCGGTTGGCGGGAGGGGGATACGAGCAGTACTTC. The J gene is TRBJ2-7, the V gene TRBV7-9; 9 bases align to TRBD2. Unmatched junction bases numbered 9, after V lost 5 bases and J lost 4 bases. The CDR3 is made up of 15 amino acids. From germline, CDR1 is SEHNR and CDR2 FQNEAQ (reference sequence).

This chain uses TRBV5-6 with TRBJ2-1, with D possibly matching TRBD1 (6 bases). Trimming took off 0 bases at V and 0 bases at J, with 10 bases between the two ends. The germline gives CDR1 SGHDT, CDR2 YYEEEE. CDR3 length: 16 amino acids. In DNA form, the CDR3 reads TGTGCCAGCAGCTTGGACAGGGTAGTCTCCTACAATGAGCAGTTCTTC. Translated: CASSLDRVVSYNEQFF. The full variable domain, in which reference TRBV5-6 and TRBJ2-1 provide the parts outside the CDR3, is DAGVTQSPTHLIKTRGQQVTLRCSPKSGHDTVSWYQQALGQGPQFIFQYYEEEERQRGNFPDRFSGHQFPNYSSELNVNALLLGDSALYLCASSLDRVVSYNEQFFGPGTRLTVL.

This rearrangement joins TRBV7-9 to TRBJ2-7, with D perhaps TRBD1 (6 bases). Trimming left V 3 bases short and J 2 bases short, with 14 bases between. The germline CDR1 and CDR2 sequences are SEHNR and FQNEAQ (reference sequence). This CDR3 comprises 15 residues. The CDR3 sequence is CASSLGTGWPYEQYF. The CDR3 DNA follows: TGTGCCAGCAGCTTGGGCACAGGGTGGCCCTACGAGCAGTACTTC.

The chain combines TRBV9 with TRBJ1-2, with D possibly being TRBD1 (6 bases). Per the germline V gene, CDR1 is SGDLS and CDR2 is YYNGEE. Trimming removed 0 bases at V and 6 bases at J, with 15 bases between. The CDR3 extends over 15 amino acids. CDR3: CASSVVMGGPDGYTF. The CDR3 DNA follows: TGTGCCAGCAGCGTAGTAATGGGGGGGCCTGATGGCTACACCTTC. The full variable domain, completed using reference TRBV9 and TRBJ1-2, is DSGVTQTPKHLITATGQRVTLRCSPRSGDLSVYWYQQSLDQGLQFLIQYYNGEERAKGNILERFSAQQFPDLHSELNLSSLELGDSALYFCASSVVMGGPDGYTFGSGTRLTVV.

The chain has TRBV28 and TRBJ2-7, with D uncertain. The CDR3 extends over 14 amino acids. Germline V gene sequence: CDR1 MDHEN, CDR2 SYDVKM. Trimming shortened V by 6 bases and J by 6 bases, and 18 bases separated the two germline ends. The CDR3 reads CASSPAYLRGEQYF. CDR3 nucleotides: TGTGCCAGCAGCCCCGCCTACCTCCGTGGCGAGCAGTACTTC.

This chain links TRBV5-1 with TRBJ2-3, with D possibly matching TRBD1 (5 bases). V was cut by 2 bases and J by 6 bases, with 7 bases left in between. The CDR3 covers 12 residues. From germline, CDR1 is SGHRS and CDR2 YFSETQ. In DNA, the CDR3 is TGCGCCAGCAGCTTCCAGGGCGATACGCAGTATTTT. Translated: CASSFQGDTQYF.

The V call is TRBV6-5, the J call TRBJ1-6; 10 bases fit TRBD1. V dropped 8 bases and J dropped 9; count of bases not matched to a gene: 4. In germline, CDR1 is MNHEY, CDR2 SVGAGI. This CDR3 contains 13 residues. The CDR3: CASLGQGGSPLHF. CDR3 bases: TGTGCCAGCCTTGGACAGGGGGGTTCACCCCTCCACTTT.

This chain links TRBV7-8 with TRBJ1-1; D may be TRBD1 (6 bases). Germline CDR1 reads SGHVS; CDR2 reads FQNEAQ. The V end was cut by 5 bases, the J end by 1 base, with 17 bases between. The CDR3 consists of 16 residues. The CDR3 loop is CASSAPSGQSNTEAFF. The CDR3 bases are TGTGCCAGCAGCGCCCCTTCCGGACAGTCGAACACTGAAGCTTTCTTT.

The gene calls are TRBV6-5 and TRBJ1-1; D is unresolved. The CDR3 sequence is 13 residues long. Germline CDR1 reads MNHEY; CDR2 reads SVGAGI. The germline V and J ends were trimmed by 2 bases and 1 base, with 5 bases remaining between them. In DNA form, the CDR3 reads TGTGCCAGCAGTTACGAGGGGAACACTGAAGCTTTCTTT. This translates into CASSYEGNTEAFF.

This CDR3 is CASTGTETTNEKLFF. Here the CDR3 DNA reads TGTGCCAGTACCGGGACAGAGACAACTAATGAAAAACTGTTTTTT. J is TRBJ1-4 and V is TRBV19; 7 positions agree with TRBD1. The junction had 5 bases not matched to a gene; V was cut back by 7 bases and J by 0 bases. CDR1 and CDR2 (germline): LNHDA, SQIVND (reference sequence). The CDR3 is 15 residues long.

In this sample, this clone turned up once. CDR3 nucleotide sequence: TGCGCCAACCCGCGGGGGGGCCCGGAGACCCAGTACTTC. Translated: CANPRGGPETQYF. The rearrangement uses TRBV10-1 and TRBJ2-5, with TRBD2 identical over 9 bases. Germline V gene lookup returns CDR1 WNHNN and CDR2 SYGVQD (reference sequence). The CDR3 runs to 13 residues. V lost 10 bases to trimming and J lost 5 bases; unmatched junction nucleotides: 8.

The chain recombines TRBV9 with TRBJ1-2, with D perhaps matching TRBD1 (5 bases). The ends were cut back, 3 bases at V and 2 bases at J, with 17 bases in the middle. The CDR3 is 16 amino acids. Germline assignment: CDR1 SGDLS and CDR2 YYNGEE. The CDR3 sequence is CASSAPSGEGNYGYTF. The CDR3 DNA is TGTGCCAGCAGCGCTCCCTCGGGGGAAGGGAACTATGGCTACACCTTC.

The rearrangement uses TRBV5-1 and TRBJ1-1, with D perhaps matching TRBD1 (5 bases). This CDR3 is 15 amino acids long. The germline V and J ends were trimmed by 4 bases and 6 bases, with 19 bases remaining between them. Germline V CDR1 and CDR2: SGHRS, YFSETQ. Here the CDR3 reads CASSREQVSGAEAFF. The CDR3 bases are TGCGCCAGCAGCCGTGAACAGGTATCCGGCGCTGAAGCTTTCTTT.

The V and J genes are TRBV10-3 and TRBJ1-1; 9 bases agree with TRBD1. Germline CDR1 ENHRY, CDR2 SYGVKD. The V segment lost 10 bases and the J segment 7 bases; nucleotides outside the gene matches: 7. The CDR3 length is 12 residues. CDR3 sequence reads: CATTGTGNEAFF. The CDR3 nucleotides are TGTGCCACGACCGGGACAGGGAATGAAGCTTTCTTT.

The chain recombines TRBV28 with TRBJ2-7; 11 bases align to TRBD2. Germline trimming cut 3 bases from V and 4 bases from J; bases unmatched to any gene: 14. CDR1 and CDR2 (germline): MDHEN, SYDVKM. This CDR3 contains 18 residues. The CDR3 reads CASSFSLAGGRNLYEQYF. CDR3 DNA sequence: TGTGCCAGCAGTTTCTCCCTAGCGGGAGGTAGGAACTTGTACGAGCAGTACTTC. Full variable domain (missing parts from reference TRBV28 and TRBJ2-7): DVKVTQSSRYLVKRTGEKVFLECVQDMDHENMFWYRQDPGLGLRLIYFSYDVKMKEKGDIPEGYSVSREKKERFSLILESASTNQTSMYLCASSFSLAGGRNLYEQYFGPGTRLTVT.

The genes are TRBV5-6 and TRBJ2-3; 11 bases are a match to TRBD2. Losses at the gene ends were 2 bases for V and 0 bases for J; bases not matched to a gene: 11. The CDR3 totals 19 residues. CDR1 is SGHDT, CDR2 YYEEEE, per germline. CDR3: CASSFVAGGAAASTDTQYF. The CDR3, as DNA: TGTGCCAGCAGCTTTGTAGCGGGGGGGGCGGCAGCTAGCACAGATACGCAGTATTTT.

J is TRBJ2-7 and V is TRBV30, with D possibly matching TRBD2 (7 bases). This CDR3 comprises 13 residues. CDR1 GTSNPN and CDR2 SVGIG come from the germline V gene (reference sequence). V was clipped by 0 bases and J by 7 bases, with 13 bases between them. The CDR3 nucleotides are TGTGCCTGGAGTGTGGGGGGGGCGTGGGAGCAGTACTTC. It specifies CAWSVGGAWEQYF. The whole variable domain, filled in from reference TRBV30 and TRBJ2-7, reads SQTIHQWPATLVQPVGSPLSLECTVEGTSNPNLYWYRQAAGRGLQLLFYSVGIGQISSEVPQNLSASRPQDRQFILSSKKLLLSDSGFYLCAWSVGGAWEQYFGPGTRLTVT.

This sequence joins TRBV30 and TRBJ1-1; 9 bases are shared with TRBD1. This CDR3 region has 14 residues. The germline V gene has CDR1 GTSNPN and CDR2 SVGIG (reference sequence). The V gene end was trimmed by 2 bases and the J gene end by 5 bases; junction bases not matched to a gene: 6. The CDR3 here is CAWSSLQGATEAFF. CDR3 DNA sequence: TGTGCCTGGAGTTCACTACAGGGGGCAACTGAAGCTTTCTTT. Full variable domain (missing parts from reference TRBV30 and TRBJ1-1): SQTIHQWPATLVQPVGSPLSLECTVEGTSNPNLYWYRQAAGRGLQLLFYSVGIGQISSEVPQNLSASRPQDRQFILSSKKLLLSDSGFYLCAWSSLQGATEAFFGQGTRLTVV.

V usage is TRBV7-8 and J usage is TRBJ2-2, with 8 bases aligning to TRBD2. The germline V gene encodes CDR1 SGHVS and CDR2 FQNEAQ. The trim removed 5 bases at V and 6 bases at J, leaving 8 bases unmatched. This CDR3 contains 15 residues. CDR3 amino acids: CASSKAGVWAGELFF. CDR3 in DNA: TGTGCCAGCAGCAAAGCGGGAGTGTGGGCCGGGGAGCTGTTTTTT. The entire variable domain, with the rest obtained from reference TRBV7-8 and TRBJ2-2, is as follows: GAGVSQSPRYKVAKRGQDVALRCDPISGHVSLFWYQQALGQGPEFLTYFQNEAQLDKSGLPSDRFFAERPEGSVSTLKIQRTQQEDSAVYLCASSKAGVWAGELFFGEGSRLTVL.

This clone has a handful of counts. V usage is TRBV14 and J usage is TRBJ2-7; the D gene is possibly TRBD2 (6 bases). CDR1 SGHDN and CDR2 FVKESK come from the germline V gene. The CDR3 length is 15 residues. V lost 4 bases and J lost 0, with 13 bases in between. DNA for the CDR3: TGTGCCAGCAGCCGCGGGACTCCCGTCTCCTACGAGCAGTACTTC. It codes for CASSRGTPVSYEQYF.

Note on this clone: It is unclear where the CDR3 begins or ends on the DNA, so no DNA is shown, and the CDR3 is as TCRdb lists it. The V gene is TRBV29-1, the J gene TRBJ2-7; TRBD2 is the table's D call, not checked against the DNA. Including both end residues, the CDR3 is 13 amino acids long. Germline CDR1 and CDR2: SQVTM and ANQGSEA. CDR3 residues: CSVVAGGAPPTYF.

The rearrangement joins TRBV6-5 to TRBJ2-1, with 8 bases identical to TRBD2. The CDR3 extends over 15 amino acids. From germline, CDR1 is MNHEY and CDR2 SVGAGI. The junction had 4 bases not matched to a gene; V was cut back by 6 bases and J by 0 bases. The CDR3 protein is CASSLGLDSYNEQFF. In nucleotides, the CDR3 is TGTGCCAGCAGCCTGGGACTAGACTCCTACAATGAGCAGTTCTTC.

The chain employs TRBV11-3 and TRBJ2-5, with no clear D. Germline CDR1 SGHNT, CDR2 YENEEA. The CDR3 sequence is 13 residues long. V shed 3 bases and J shed 2 bases, with 7 bases lying between them. The CDR3 region has the DNA TGTGCCAGCAGCTTGGCACAGCAAGAGACCCAGTACTTC. Translating gives CASSLAQQETQYF.

V gene TRBV19 combines with J gene TRBJ1-5; possibly TRBD1 for D (5 bases). CDR1 and CDR2 from the germline V gene are LNHDA and SQIVND (reference sequence). Trimming left V 7 bases short and J 7 bases short, with 17 bases between. The CDR3 has 14 amino acids. The CDR3 reads CASKAVVREQPQHF. DNA of the CDR3: TGTGCCAGTAAAGCAGTAGTCAGGGAACAGCCCCAGCATTTT.